These 9 T cell receptor beta chains were all obtained from the same sample, sequenced in a study of cytomegalovirus exposure and HLA in healthy donors. The PCR ran on 60 Vbeta and 13 Jbeta primers. Profiling relied on immunoSEQ multiplex PCR, and the TCRdb table lists in-frame clones only, not all of them. This sample has 150,000 to 200,000 clones, with around 81% found just once. Sequencing was performed on PBMCs. These receptors were obtained from a man aged 18 to 30 in good health and CMV-seronegative.

This rearrangement joins TRBV28 to TRBJ2-3; 14 nucleotides agree with TRBD2. The trim removed 6 bases at V and 3 bases at J, leaving 14 bases unmatched. The CDR3 loop spans 19 amino acids. CDR1 MDHEN and CDR2 SYDVKM come from the germline V gene. The CDR3: CASRPGTGGLAGATDTQYF. CDR3 nucleotides: TGTGCCAGCAGGCCCGGGACAGGGGGACTAGCGGGAGCAACAGATACGCAGTATTTT.

The rearrangement joins TRBV12-5 to TRBJ2-5; maybe TRBD1 (6 bases). Germline CDR1 is LGHNT and CDR2 is FRNRAP. CDR3 length: 16 amino acids. Deletions cut 1 base from V and 3 bases from J, with 15 bases between. CDR3 residues: CASGLGIGTKEETQYF. CDR3 DNA sequence: TGTGCTAGTGGTTTGGGAATCGGGACAAAGGAAGAGACCCAGTACTTC.

This chain joins TRBV19 and TRBJ1-4, with a weak D call TRBD1 (6 bases). The length of the CDR3 is 14 residues. CDR1 is LNHDA and CDR2 is SQIVND in the germline V gene (reference sequence). V was clipped by 7 bases and J by 4 bases, with 13 bases between them. CDR3 in DNA: TGTGCCAGTAACTGGCCAGGGGATAATGAAAAACTGTTTTTT. Its protein product is CASNWPGDNEKLFF.

This clone was seen a handful of times. Its ends do not fully match the called genes, so a read error is possible. The chain carries TRBV7-9 and TRBJ2-2; 10 bases line up with TRBD2. The CDR3 is 16 amino acids. Germline loops: CDR1 SEHNR, CDR2 FQNEAQ (reference sequence). CDR3 region: CSSSPQAGGKTGELFF. The CDR3 region has the DNA TGTTCCAGCAGCCCTCAAGCGGGGGGGAAAACCGGGGAGCTGTTTTTT.

This clone has a handful of counts. The genes are TRBV11-2 and TRBJ1-4, with 9 bases aligning to TRBD1. CDR3 size: 14 residues. V trimming: 4 bases; J trimming: 7 bases; junction bases outside the gene matches: 4. CDR1 and CDR2 from the germline V gene are SGHAT and FQNNGV. The CDR3 DNA is TGTGCCAGCAGCTCGGCGGACAGGGGTGAAAAACTGTTTTTT. As protein: CASSSADRGEKLFF.

The chain has TRBV7-9 and TRBJ2-5, with D unclear. V was trimmed by 7 bases and J by 5 bases, leaving 11 bases between them. The CDR3 spans 12 residues. CDR1 is SEHNR and CDR2 is FQNEAQ in the germline V gene (reference sequence). The DNA of the CDR3 is TGTGCCAGCACCCAACGCCGGGAGACCCAGTACTTC. Its protein product is CASTQRRETQYF.

This clone was picked up one time. The V call is TRBV5-1, the J call TRBJ2-7; perhaps TRBD1 as D (6 bases). Deletions cut 2 bases from V and 2 bases from J, with 11 bases between. CDR1 SGHRS and CDR2 YFSETQ come from the germline V gene. This CDR3 spans 14 amino acids. The CDR3 is CASSFGGDTYEQYF. CDR3 DNA: TGCGCCAGCAGCTTTGGGGGCGACACCTACGAGCAGTACTTC.

The rearrangement uses TRBV6-5 and TRBJ1-4; D not certain. The germline V and J ends were trimmed by 8 bases and 6 bases, with 7 bases remaining between them. The CDR3 sequence is 11 residues long. Looked up from germline, CDR1 is MNHEY and CDR2 is SVGAGI. As DNA, the CDR3 is TGTGCCAGCGTATCAGATGAAAAACTGTTTTTT. It translates to CASVSDEKLFF.

As regards this clone: The junction does not match germline at one end; this may be a read error. In DNA form, the CDR3 reads TGTGCTAGCAGCTTAAACAGGAACACAGATACGCAGTATTTT. Its protein product is CASSLNRNTDTQYF. The V and J genes are TRBV7-7 and TRBJ2-3, with D tentatively TRBD1 (5 bases). Looked up from germline, CDR1 is SSHAT and CDR2 is FNYEAQ (reference sequence). The CDR3 loop spans 14 amino acids. The variable domain in full, completed from reference TRBV7-7 and TRBJ2-3, reads GAGVSQSPRYKVTKRGQDVTLRCDPISSHATLYWYQQALGQGPEFLTYFNYEAQPDKSGLPSDRFSAERPEGSISTLTIQRTEQRDSAMYRCASSLNRNTDTQYFGPGTRLTVL.